Following are 28 T cell receptor beta chains from one sample sequenced in a study of blood T cell repertoires in COVID-19. TCRdb's copy holds only in-frame clones and misses some; the assay was immunoSEQ multiplex PCR. The sample has about 50,000 clones, approximately 85% seen once. Sequenced sample: peripheral blood. These receptors all stem from an older woman with acute or convalescent COVID-19.

This clone was recorded once. This chain uses TRBV2 with TRBJ2-5; D perhaps matches TRBD1 (6 bases). Germline V CDR1 and CDR2: SNHLY, FYNNEI. V lost 3 bases and J 1 base, leaving 9 bases between the germline ends. The CDR3 runs 14 residues. This CDR3 reads CASSEGASQETQYF. The CDR3 bases are TGTGCCAGCAGTGAGGGGGCCTCCCAAGAGACCCAGTACTTC.

The chain carries TRBV29-1 and TRBJ1-5; 10 bases are a match to TRBD1. The CDR3 spans 13 residues. Looked up from germline, CDR1 is SQVTM and CDR2 is ANQGSEA. With V trimmed by 6 bases and J by 5 bases, 4 bases remained unmatched. CDR3 coding DNA: TGCAGCGTCGGTGACAGGGGGCATCAGCCCCAGCATTTT. Translated: CSVGDRGHQPQHF.

The chain has TRBV10-1 and TRBJ2-5, with a possible D match to TRBD2 (8 bases). The V gene's germline CDR1 is WNHNN and CDR2 SYGVQD (reference sequence). The CDR3 totals 14 residues. V was pared by 8 bases and J by 4 bases, with 17 bases between. This CDR3 reads CASGDSGGIETQYF. The CDR3 region has the DNA TGCGCCAGCGGGGACAGCGGGGGAATAGAGACCCAGTACTTC.

Concerning this clone: The same CDR3 arises from other DNA sequences in this sample as well. The gene calls are TRBV5-1 and TRBJ1-6; the match to TRBD1 covers 9 bases. In germline, CDR1 is SGHRS, CDR2 YFSETQ. The CDR3 covers 14 residues. Trimming removed 4 bases from V and 7 bases from J; junction bases left unmatched: 3. The CDR3 DNA follows: TGCGCCAGCAGCGGACAGGGGTCAAATTCACCCCTCCACTTT. Translated, it gives CASSGQGSNSPLHF.

The chain employs TRBV7-8 and TRBJ1-2; D unresolved. Trimming left V 5 bases short and J 2 bases short, with 9 bases between. This CDR3 is 13 amino acids long. Germline-derived CDR1 and CDR2 are SGHVS and FQNEAQ. DNA for the CDR3: TGTGCCAGCAGCCAAGAACGGAACTATGGCTACACCTTC. It encodes CASSQERNYGYTF.

As DNA, the CDR3 is TGTGCTAGTGGTCTGTCCGGGAGCGCTTTGGGGGGCTACACCTTC. Its protein is CASGLSGSALGGYTF. The chain is built from TRBV12-5 and TRBJ1-2, with D uncertain. The germline V gene encodes CDR1 LGHNT and CDR2 FRNRAP. CDR3 length: 15 amino acids. Trimming pared 5 bases from V and 8 bases from J, leaving 21 bases between.

The chain is built from TRBV21-1 and TRBJ2-4; the table's D call of TRBD2 was not tested on the DNA. TRBV21-1 is a pseudogene segment. This CDR3 has 20 residues. CDR3 loop: CASSKPRWTSGGLAKNIQYF. DNA for the CDR3: TGTGCCAGCAGCAAACCCCGATGGACTAGCGGGGGTTTAGCCAAAAACATTCAGTACTTC.

The CDR3 DNA is TGTGCCAGCTCACCGGAGCAGGGTAACTATGGCTACACCTTC. Amino acids: CASSPEQGNYGYTF. The chain links TRBV18 to TRBJ1-2; the D gene is possibly TRBD1 (5 bases). V lost 3 bases and J 1 base, leaving 9 bases between the germline ends. The length of the CDR3 is 14 residues. Germline-derived CDR1 and CDR2 are KGHSH and LQKENI.

The chain couples TRBV5-4 to TRBJ1-2; unclear D gene. This CDR3 contains 15 residues. V was cut by 2 bases and J by 8 bases, with 19 bases left in between. The germline V gene encodes CDR1 SGHNT and CDR2 YYREEE (reference sequence). CDR3 sequence reads: CASSLPGEPSGGYTF. Written as DNA, the CDR3 is TGTGCCAGCAGCTTACCGGGAGAGCCCTCGGGGGGCTACACCTTC. The full variable domain, in which reference TRBV5-4 and TRBJ1-2 provide the parts outside the CDR3, is ETGVTQSPTHLIKTRGQQVTLRCSSQSGHNTVSWYQQALGQGPQFIFQYYREEENGRGNFPPRFSGLQFPNYSSELNVNALELDDSALYLCASSLPGEPSGGYTFGSGTRLTVV.

The rearrangement uses TRBV29-1 and TRBJ2-1, with TRBD2 as a possible D gene (6 bases). The CDR3 totals 15 residues. CDR1 SQVTM and CDR2 ANQGSEA come from the germline V gene. Trimming pared 1 base from V and 4 bases from J, leaving 14 bases between. The chain's CDR3 is CSVEGGAGRYNEQFF. Written as DNA, the CDR3 is TGCAGCGTTGAAGGGGGTGCGGGGCGGTACAATGAGCAGTTCTTC.

The V gene is TRBV5-1, the J gene TRBJ1-3; D is perhaps TRBD1 (5 bases). Looked up from germline, CDR1 is SGHRS and CDR2 is YFSETQ. This CDR3 has 16 residues. V was pared by 4 bases and J by 2 bases, with 16 bases between. The CDR3 coding sequence is TGCGCCAGCAGCAACCCTTTCGGGGGGACTGGAAACACCATATATTTT. Residues: CASSNPFGGTGNTIYF. The full variable domain, in which reference TRBV5-1 and TRBJ1-3 provide the parts outside the CDR3, is KAGVTQTPRYLIKTRGQQVTLSCSPISGHRSVSWYQQTPGQGLQFLFEYFSETQRNKGNFPGRFSGRQFSNSRSEMNVSTLELGDSALYLCASSNPFGGTGNTIYFGEGSWLTVV.

The CDR3 DNA follows: TGTGCCAGCAGCCCAAGTACCGGGGGCTATGGCTACACCTTC. Encoded protein: CASSPSTGGYGYTF. The chain couples TRBV9 to TRBJ1-2, with a weak D call TRBD1 (5 bases). The CDR3 length is 14 residues. Trimming removed 4 bases from V and 4 bases from J, with 14 bases in between. Germline V CDR1 and CDR2: SGDLS, YYNGEE.

This clone showed up just a few times. The CDR3 bases are TGTGCCAGCAGTTTTTACAGGGGGCAGAATTCACCCCTCCACTTT. It yields the protein CASSFYRGQNSPLHF. This sequence joins TRBV28 and TRBJ1-6; the match to TRBD1 covers 9 bases. Germline V gives CDR1 MDHEN, CDR2 SYDVKM. The CDR3 covers 15 residues. V gave up 3 bases and J gave up 7 bases; unmatched junction bases: 4.

The chain joins TRBV4-1 to TRBJ1-4, with 9 bases matching TRBD1. Germline loops: CDR1 MGHRA, CDR2 YSYEKL. Trimming removed 1 base from V and 6 bases from J; junction bases left unmatched: 18. There are 20 residues in the CDR3. The CDR3 spells CASSQVDPGQGQVVYEKLFF. The CDR3 region has the DNA TGCGCCAGCAGCCAAGTCGATCCGGGACAGGGACAGGTGGTGTATGAAAAACTGTTTTTT.

This rearrangement joins TRBV11-2 to TRBJ1-3; D not certain. Per germline, CDR1 SGHAT and CDR2 FQNNGV. V was pared by 2 bases and J by 4 bases, with 6 bases between. The CDR3 is 13 residues long. The CDR3 nucleotides are TGTGCCAGCAGCTTAATTGGCGGAAACACCATATATTTT. It codes for CASSLIGGNTIYF.

This chain connects TRBV19 to TRBJ1-1; 8 nucleotides agree with TRBD1. This CDR3 is built from 13 residues. After removal of 8 bases from V and 4 bases from J, the junction contained 6 bases not matched to a gene. Germline V gene sequence: CDR1 LNHDA, CDR2 SQIVND (reference sequence). The CDR3 sequence: CASDRGGTTEAFF. The CDR3 DNA follows: TGTGCCAGTGACAGGGGCGGAACCACTGAAGCTTTCTTT.

The chain recombines TRBV9 with TRBJ1-3; D perhaps matches TRBD1 (6 bases). V shed 4 bases and J shed 2 bases, with 13 bases lying between them. Germline CDR1 is SGDLS and CDR2 is YYNGEE. The length of the CDR3 is 15 residues. The CDR3 DNA reads as TGTGCCAGCAGCCCCCGTCAGGGGCCTGGAAACACCATATATTTT. Translating gives CASSPRQGPGNTIYF. Looking up the rest from reference TRBV9 and TRBJ1-3 gives the full variable domain: DSGVTQTPKHLITATGQRVTLRCSPRSGDLSVYWYQQSLDQGLQFLIQYYNGEERAKGNILERFSAQQFPDLHSELNLSSLELGDSALYFCASSPRQGPGNTIYFGEGSWLTVV.

The count of this clone is one. The genes are TRBV7-3 and TRBJ2-7, with TRBD1 matching 11 bases. J lost 3 bases, V lost 4 bases, and 5 bases had no gene match. The CDR3 runs 15 residues. CDR1 and CDR2 (germline): SGHTA, FQGTGA. In DNA, the CDR3 is TGTGCCAGCAGCTACGCCGGGACAGGGGGCTACGAGCAGTACTTC. This encodes CASSYAGTGGYEQYF.

The chain joins TRBV11-2 to TRBJ2-7; unclear D gene. Germline-derived CDR1 and CDR2 are SGHAT and FQNNGV. The CDR3 covers 11 residues. V shed 5 bases and J shed 2 bases, with 4 bases lying between them. The chain's CDR3 is CASSPAYEQYF. CDR3 in DNA: TGTGCCAGCAGCCCAGCCTACGAGCAGTACTTC.

The chain has TRBV6-1 and TRBJ2-1; 8 nucleotides agree with TRBD1. CDR3 length equals 13 residues. V dropped 2 bases and J dropped 8; count of bases not matched to a gene: 2. CDR1 and CDR2 from the germline V gene are MNHNS and SASEGT. The CDR3 DNA sequence: TGTGCCAGCAGTGAATACAGGGGGTATGAGCAGTTCTTC. Translated: CASSEYRGYEQFF.

V gene TRBV3-1 (or the pseudogene TRBV3-2) combines with J gene TRBJ1-6; D uncertain. V was pared by 1 base and J by 5 bases, with 3 bases between. The CDR3 consists of 13 residues. CDR1 and CDR2 from the germline V gene are LGHDT and YNNKEL (reference sequence). The CDR3 protein is CASSQGNNSPLHF. CDR3 bases: TGTGCCAGCAGCCAAGGTAATAATTCACCCCTCCACTTT.

This clone was recorded only once. The rearrangement joins TRBV13 to TRBJ2-1, with D tentatively TRBD1 (6 bases). V was shortened by 4 bases and J by 7 bases, with 17 bases between the two germline ends. Germline assignment: CDR1 PRHDT and CDR2 FYEKMQ (reference sequence). The CDR3 totals 15 residues. CDR3 coding DNA: TGTGCCAGCAGCTCCACCGGGACAATGGGTAATGAGCAGTTCTTC. Amino acids: CASSSTGTMGNEQFF.

This chain uses TRBV5-1 with TRBJ2-5, with 7 positions matching TRBD1. V dropped 4 bases and J dropped 1; count of bases not matched to a gene: 7. This CDR3 comprises 15 residues. The germline V gene has CDR1 SGHRS and CDR2 YFSETQ. CDR3 sequence reads: CASSPKGQAQETQYF. The DNA of the CDR3 is TGCGCCAGCAGCCCCAAAGGACAGGCCCAAGAGACCCAGTACTTC.

The gene calls are TRBV4-2 and TRBJ1-2; 10 nucleotides match TRBD1. The CDR3 loop spans 17 amino acids. In germline, CDR1 is LGHNA, CDR2 YNFKEQ. Trimming removed 6 bases from V and 5 bases from J; junction bases left unmatched: 15. CDR3 loop: CASRTSDGPGQGYGYTF. CDR3 bases: TGTGCCAGCAGGACCTCTGATGGCCCGGGACAGGGGTATGGCTACACCTTC.

This clone was seen a single time. J is TRBJ2-3 and V is TRBV28; 15 bases align to TRBD2. The CDR3 contains 15 residues. The V gene's germline CDR1 is MDHEN and CDR2 SYDVKM. Trimming removed 8 bases from V and 6 bases from J; junction bases left unmatched: 6. The chain's CDR3 is CASSGTSGGMDTQYF. The CDR3 bases are TGTGCCAGCTCCGGGACTAGCGGGGGGATGGATACGCAGTATTTT.

The V and J genes are TRBV2 and TRBJ1-3; weak D call: TRBD1 (5 bases). Trimming removed 6 bases at V and 3 bases at J, with 24 bases between. This CDR3 has 18 amino acids. Germline CDR1 and CDR2: SNHLY and FYNNEI. CDR3 DNA sequence: TGTGCCAGCAGGCGGGACCTCCTGCCCCCGGGAGTTGGAAACACCATATATTTT. Translated: CASRRDLLPPGVGNTIYF.

This clone is medium-sized within its sample. This chain uses TRBV30 with TRBJ1-3; D ambiguous. CDR1 is GTSNPN, CDR2 SVGIG, per germline (reference sequence). The CDR3 length is 13 residues. V dropped 0 bases and J dropped 4 bases, with 7 bases sitting between them. DNA for the CDR3: TGTGCCTGGAGTGTAGACTGGGGAAACACCATATATTTT. Its translation: CAWSVDWGNTIYF. The full variable domain, rest sourced from reference TRBV30 and TRBJ1-3, is SQTIHQWPATLVQPVGSPLSLECTVEGTSNPNLYWYRQAAGRGLQLLFYSVGIGQISSEVPQNLSASRPQDRQFILSSKKLLLSDSGFYLCAWSVDWGNTIYFGEGSWLTVV.

The V call is TRBV12-5, the J call TRBJ1-2; D is possibly TRBD1 (5 bases). CDR1 and CDR2 from the germline V gene are LGHNT and FRNRAP. This CDR3 contains 13 residues. The V end was cut by 3 bases, the J end by 6 bases, with 11 bases between. Here the CDR3 DNA reads TGTGCTAGTGGTTTCCAGGGTGGCGATGGCTACACCTTC. The encoded protein is CASGFQGGDGYTF.